A single TCR beta chain is shown here with its context. This clone was counted once. The antigen this receptor binds is unknown. No much larger clone exists at a distance of one base, and base qualities are not known. Using the deep immunoSEQ assay, TCR CDR3 regions were amplified from genomic DNA by multiplex PCR. For each cell subset, the extracted genomic DNA was distributed evenly across all wells of several immunoSEQ 96-well plates, and each plate served as one replicate. For sorted subsets, 150 to 250 ng genomic DNA, equal to some 30,000 T cell genomes, was loaded into each replicate PCR. Purified libraries were measured with a Qubit 3.0 fluorometer, size-checked on a Bioanalyzer 2100, and measured again with the KAPA Library Quantification kit. Every immunoSEQ 96-well plate was sequenced on a dedicated single-read 150-cycle Illumina NextSeq 550 flow cell. In the authors' own workflow: Because the immunoSEQ output included only junctional sequences and no quality scores, the filtering could not be the same as the filtering used for full-length reads. To assign V/J genes and CDR3, sequences were annotated against IMGT germline references using PyIR, a Python wrapper for IgBLAST v1.9. Reads were filtered out if the reads had weak V/J assignments (E-value above 1e-6), no CDR3, stop codons, out-of-frame junctions, or ambiguous translated residues. V3J clonotypes were defined as sequences sharing an identical inferred V gene, J gene, and CDR3 amino acid sequence. The percentage overlap between two repertoires was calculated by dividing the number of shared unique clonotypes by the size of the smaller repertoire. Richness of each repertoire was evaluated using RTK rarefaction, the Chao1 estimator, and Recon v2.1 estimates of unobserved clonotypes. Generation probabilities for all TCRbeta clonotypes obtained by the gDNA method from a few donors were computed using OLGA. The table was pulled from immuneACCESS by TCRdb, which kept in-frame rearrangements only. Such tables lose some clones; where checked, under half of the loss comes from unresolved V genes, and the rest has no known cause. Clonal size and the V and J genes are those of that table, whereas D and trimming came from the DNA. Present in this sample are about 2.1 million clones, over 85% of which were seen just once. Around 1.7% of the sample belongs to the ten largest clones.

These data are taken from a study of shared clonotypes between healthy human individuals (dated by TCRdb to the early 2020s). Regarding the study in general: The cohort comprised a couple of women and a few men aged 18 to 49 years. For each donor, CD4 naive and CD4 memory were each run on three plates, CD8 naive on two plates, and CD8 memory on one plate. To estimate repertoire size and how much clonotypes are shared between individuals, the study performed deep sequencing of blood TCR repertoires from roughly five healthy adults. To increase sequencing depth and limit assay-specific biases, TCR repertoire library preparation and sequencing were carried out by different laboratories using diverse techniques. Leukapheresis yielded between about 0.85 and 10 billion PBMCs per donor. Overall study results and their limits: The small number of donors limited the genetic and exposure-history diversity represented. Estimated clonotype richness was generally larger for naive than for memory subsets. Pairwise subsampling led to the expectation that sequencing depth would affect the degree of clonotype sharing among donors. Sampling was limited to blood, and TCR repertoires in tissue likely differ from TCR repertoires in blood. When a handful of donors were compared, the shared fraction of clonotypes was around 5% for naive CD4, approximately 3.5% for naive CD8, roughly 2.5% for memory CD4, and about 0.36% for memory CD8. Higher generation probabilities were observed for clonotypes shared by all four sorted-subset donors than for non-shared clonotypes. Rarefaction of sorted-subset datasets indicated incomplete sequencing despite the large sequencing depth.

From the cysteine through the phenylalanine, the CDR3 covers 13 amino acids. The entry retains the CDR3 DNA only, 39 bases that are in frame from base 1. V trim: 5 bases; J trim: 4 bases; unmatched bases: 3. According to the germline V gene (reference sequence), CDR1 reads SSHAT and CDR2 reads FNYEAQ. CD8 naive samples consisted of CD45RO-negative cells that were positively selected for CCR7, yielding a CD45RA+CCR7+ population without TemRA cells. Donors were healthy HIV-negative adults with no recently reported acute infections or vaccinations. All donors were Caucasian adults living in Nashville, Tennessee, USA. After blood collection by leukapheresis, PBMCs were isolated using Ficoll-Histopaque density gradient centrifugation and then cryopreserved in the vapor phase of liquid nitrogen. Analytical flow cytometry was used to check the purity and quantity of every magnetically sorted T cell population. Genomic DNA was isolated from every sorted fraction and measured by UV absorbance on a Nanodrop 2000c.

The material sequenced was naive CD8+ T cells from PBMCs. The label giving this sample's cell subset or site can be read as: CD45RA+CCR7+. The TCR was taken from a man aged 18 to 29 in good health. Some clones in this sample may be carry-over from other donors' samples. The rearranged chain carries TRBV7-7 and TRBJ2-5, and 8 junctional nucleotides match TRBD2. For the CDR3, the sequence is CASSPGGGETQYF. The bases are TGTGCCAGCAGCCCCGGGGGGGGAGAGACCCAGTACTTC.